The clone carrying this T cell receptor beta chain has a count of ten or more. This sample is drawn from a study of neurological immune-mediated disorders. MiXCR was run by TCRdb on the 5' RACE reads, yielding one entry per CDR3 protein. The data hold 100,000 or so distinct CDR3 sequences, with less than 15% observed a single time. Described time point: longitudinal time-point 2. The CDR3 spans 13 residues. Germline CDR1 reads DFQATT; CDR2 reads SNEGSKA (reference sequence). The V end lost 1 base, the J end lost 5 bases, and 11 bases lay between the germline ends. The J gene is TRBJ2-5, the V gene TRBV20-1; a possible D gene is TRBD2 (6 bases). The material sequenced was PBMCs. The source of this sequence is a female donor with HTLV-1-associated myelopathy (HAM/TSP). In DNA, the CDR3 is TGCAGTGCTAGAGGAAGGAGGGTCGAGACCCAGTACTTC. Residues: CSARGRRVETQYF.